The present entry profiles one TCR beta chain with its context. Antigen specificity is unknown. Germline V CDR1 and CDR2: SGHDN, FVKESK. This CDR3 region has 16 residues. V lost 0 bases to trimming and J lost 0 bases, with 12 bases between them. Some clones are missing from TCRdb's copy, which holds only in-frame ones; the method was immunoSEQ multiplex PCR. The table lists under 200,000 clones, 91% of them singletons. This entry comes from a study of cytomegalovirus exposure and HLA in healthy donors. Study-wide findings and caveats: High specificity and sensitivity for cytomegalovirus status were reported for the classifier. It was 164 TCR beta chains that were listed as cytomegalovirus-associated. The tendency of first-cohort TCR clusters to co-occur in the 130 or so validation repertoires was identified by a subsequent analysis. In vitro confirmation showed three CMV-associated chains to be CMV antigen specific.

V is TRBV14 and J is TRBJ2-7; possible D gene TRBD1, 5 bases. Material for sequencing was PBMCs. This receptor was taken from a woman between 18 and 29 years old in good health and CMV-seropositive. DNA for the CDR3: TGTGCCAGCAGCCAAGAACTGGGGCTGATCTCCTACGAGCAGTACTTC. This codes for CASSQELGLISYEQYF.